These 14 T cell receptor beta chains were all obtained from the same sample, sequenced in a study of glioma-infiltrating T cells after dendritic cell vaccination. Time point meaning: after dendritic cell vaccination, including at tumor progression/relapse. Using immunoSEQ multiplex PCR, the repertoire was profiled, and TCRdb retains in-frame clones only, with some absent. Altogether about 76,000 clones are present, 87% being singletons, with the ten largest covering about 2.3%. Source: blood, taken after dendritic cell vaccination. The receptors were gathered from a human donor with glioblastoma.

The chain carries TRBV7-3 and TRBJ2-7, with 7 bases lining up with TRBD2. Germline V CDR1 and CDR2: SGHTA, FQGTGA. This CDR3 region has 13 residues. V shed 3 bases, J shed 6 bases, and the junction held 5 bases outside the gene matches. The CDR3 DNA is TGTGCCAGCAGCTTCAGGAGGGAGGGCGAGCAGTACTTC. It is translated as CASSFRREGEQYF.

This chain uses TRBV2 with TRBJ2-7; a weak D match, TRBD1 (6 bases). The CDR3 spans 14 residues. Looked up from germline, CDR1 is SNHLY and CDR2 is FYNNEI. The ends were cut back, 9 bases at V and 0 bases at J, with 15 bases in the middle. CDR3: CASRDRFISYEQYF. In nucleotides, the CDR3 is TGTGCCAGTCGCGACAGGTTCATCTCCTACGAGCAGTACTTC.

This chain joins TRBV7-9 and TRBJ2-2; 7 bases line up with TRBD1. The CDR3 is 15 residues long. V lost 0 bases, J lost 6 bases, and 4 bases stayed unmatched. Per germline, CDR1 SEHNR and CDR2 FQNEAQ (reference sequence). Here the CDR3 DNA reads TGTGCCAGCAGCTTAGCCAGGGACAGCGCCGGGGAGCTGTTTTTT. This encodes CASSLARDSAGELFF.

V gene TRBV10-1 combines with J gene TRBJ2-1; 12 positions match TRBD2. The CDR3 contains 15 residues. CDR1 and CDR2 (germline): WNHNN, SYGVQD (reference sequence). V was pared by 6 bases and J by 2 bases, with 2 bases of the junction left unmatched. The CDR3 loop is CASSRTSGAYNEQFF. The DNA of the CDR3 is TGCGCCAGCAGCCGGACTAGCGGGGCCTACAATGAGCAGTTCTTC.

This chain uses TRBV27 with TRBJ1-1; D is perhaps TRBD1 (5 bases). V was clipped by 2 bases and J by 5 bases, with 9 bases between them. CDR3 length: 13 residues. Germline V gives CDR1 MNHEY, CDR2 SMNVEV (reference sequence). Here the CDR3 DNA reads TGTGCCAGCAGTTTAGGAGCAGGGACTGAAGCTTTCTTT. It is translated as CASSLGAGTEAFF.

This clone was seen once. The rearrangement joins TRBV4-1 to TRBJ1-2; tentative D call: TRBD1 (6 bases). Germline values: CDR1 MGHRA, CDR2 YSYEKL. V lost 0 bases, J lost 2 bases, and 10 bases lay in between. This CDR3 contains 15 residues. The CDR3 nucleotides read TGCGCCAGCAGCCAAGATAGGGGGGGAAACTATGGCTACACCTTC. It codes for CASSQDRGGNYGYTF.

Here the CDR3 reads CASSDEDRDYNEQFF. The CDR3, as DNA: TGTGCCAGCAGTGATGAGGACAGGGATTACAATGAGCAGTTCTTC. The rearrangement uses TRBV2 and TRBJ2-1; TRBD1 matches 8 bases. After removal of 3 bases from V and 4 bases from J, the junction contained 5 bases not matched to a gene. This CDR3 has 15 amino acids. Looked up from germline, CDR1 is SNHLY and CDR2 is FYNNEI.

This chain connects TRBV11-2 to TRBJ1-3; D gene unclear. Looked up from germline, CDR1 is SGHAT and CDR2 is FQNNGV. V was clipped by 2 bases and J by 3 bases, with 8 bases between them. CDR3 length: 14 amino acids. The CDR3 region has the DNA TGTGCCAGCAGCTTACGATACGGTGGAAACACCATATATTTT. Protein sequence: CASSLRYGGNTIYF.

The chain links TRBV7-9 to TRBJ2-2; tentatively, D is TRBD1 (6 bases). Germline V gene data show CDR1 as SEHNR and CDR2 as FQNEAQ (reference sequence). Trimming took off 1 base at V and 3 bases at J, with 12 bases between the two ends. The CDR3 length is 16 residues. CDR3 amino acids: CASSLGGTTYTGELFF. CDR3 nucleotide sequence: TGTGCCAGCAGCTTAGGGGGGACAACCTACACCGGGGAGCTGTTTTTT.

The chain has TRBV14 and TRBJ1-2; 10 nucleotides line up with TRBD1. Trimming took 4 bases from V and 6 from J; bases not matched to a gene: 11. CDR1 is SGHDN and CDR2 is FVKESK in the germline V gene. This CDR3 comprises 16 residues. The CDR3 sequence: CASSLGQGMALDGYTF. CDR3 DNA sequence: TGTGCCAGCAGCCTGGGACAGGGGATGGCTTTAGATGGCTACACCTTC. Drawing the rest from reference TRBV14 and TRBJ1-2, the complete variable domain is EAGVTQFPSHSVIEKGQTVTLRCDPISGHDNLYWYRRVMGKEIKFLLHFVKESKQDESGMPNNRFLAERTGGTYSTLKVQPAELEDSGVYFCASSLGQGMALDGYTFGSGTRLTVV.

The chain uses TRBV7-2 and TRBJ2-7; 9 bases match TRBD2. V trimming: 5 bases; J trimming: 5 bases; junction bases outside the gene matches: 7. The germline gives CDR1 SGHTA, CDR2 FQGNSA. This CDR3 comprises 14 residues. The CDR3 here is CASSLGLAGDEQYF. The CDR3 coding sequence is TGTGCCAGCAGCCTGGGACTAGCAGGCGACGAGCAGTACTTC.

The CDR3: CASSTIQGAMVNEQFF. As DNA, the CDR3 is TGCGCCAGCAGCACTATACAGGGGGCAATGGTCAATGAGCAGTTCTTC. This chain uses TRBV5-1 with TRBJ2-1; TRBD1 matches 9 bases. Germline V gene lookup returns CDR1 SGHRS and CDR2 YFSETQ. The CDR3 is made up of 16 amino acids. The ends lost 4 bases at V and 6 bases at J; junction bases unmatched: 11.

The rearrangement uses TRBV7-8 and TRBJ2-7; tentatively, D is TRBD2 (6 bases). V lost 4 bases to trimming and J lost 0 bases, with 13 bases between them. Per germline, CDR1 SGHVS and CDR2 FQNEAQ. This CDR3 has 15 residues. CDR3 nucleotides: TGTGCCAGCAGCTCCTTAGCGGTGTCCTCCTACGAGCAGTACTTC. As protein: CASSSLAVSSYEQYF.

This clone appeared once. CDR3 coding DNA: TGTGCCAGCAGCTTATACCGGGACAGTGAAGCTTTCTTT. Translating gives CASSLYRDSEAFF. This rearrangement joins TRBV7-3 to TRBJ1-1; the match to TRBD1 covers 7 bases. With 2 bases clipped from V and 7 bases from J, the junction kept 4 bases outside the gene matches. The V gene's germline CDR1 is SGHTA and CDR2 FQGTGA. The CDR3 has 13 amino acids. The entire variable domain, with the rest obtained from reference TRBV7-3 and TRBJ1-1, is as follows: GAGVSQTPSNKVTEKGKYVELRCDPISGHTALYWYRQSLGQGPEFLIYFQGTGAADDSGLPNDRFFAVRPEGSVSTLKIQRTERGDSAVYLCASSLYRDSEAFFGQGTRLTVV.